Following are 3 T cell receptor beta chains from one sample sequenced in a study of T cells after posttransplantation cyclophosphamide. Clones were read by immunoSEQ multiplex PCR, and TCRdb kept only the in-frame ones, dropping some. This sample contains around 11 clones. Treatment was busulfan-fludarabine conditioning, a marrow graft, and cyclophosphamide on days +3 and +4. Specimen: skin tissue, collected after allogeneic stem cell transplant with posttransplant cyclophosphamide. The source is a female patient between 55 and 75 years old who received an allogeneic stem cell transplant from an unrelated donor, was CMV-positive, and had acute GVHD only. Some T cells may originate from the graft donor.

CDR3 loop: CASRPSIPGKTYGYTF. CDR3 sequence (DNA): TGTGCCAGCCGACCAAGCATACCAGGAAAGACCTATGGCTACACCTTC. V is TRBV5-4 and J is TRBJ1-2, with no clear D. The germline CDR1 and CDR2 sequences are SGHNT and YYREEE (reference sequence). This CDR3 has 16 residues. Trimming left V 7 bases short and J 4 bases short, with 23 bases between. The full variable domain, in which reference TRBV5-4 and TRBJ1-2 provide the parts outside the CDR3, is ETGVTQSPTHLIKTRGQQVTLRCSSQSGHNTVSWYQQALGQGPQFIFQYYREEENGRGNFPPRFSGLQFPNYSSELNVNALELDDSALYLCASRPSIPGKTYGYTFGSGTRLTVV.

The chain carries TRBV29-1 and TRBJ2-7; 12 bases line up with TRBD1. The germline gives CDR1 SQVTM, CDR2 ANQGSEA. The CDR3 sequence is 13 residues long. Germline trimming cut 7 bases from V and 2 bases from J; bases unmatched to any gene: 3. The CDR3 here is CSAGTGGPYEQYF. The DNA of the CDR3 is TGCAGCGCCGGGACAGGGGGCCCCTACGAGCAGTACTTC.

As DNA, the CDR3 is TGTGCCAGAAGACAAAGTCGGGCCAACGTCCTGACTTTC. This sequence encodes CARRQSRANVLTF. The chain has TRBV7-5 and TRBJ2-6; the table's TRBD1 call for D was not verified on the DNA. TRBV7-5 is a documented pseudogene. There are 13 residues in the CDR3.